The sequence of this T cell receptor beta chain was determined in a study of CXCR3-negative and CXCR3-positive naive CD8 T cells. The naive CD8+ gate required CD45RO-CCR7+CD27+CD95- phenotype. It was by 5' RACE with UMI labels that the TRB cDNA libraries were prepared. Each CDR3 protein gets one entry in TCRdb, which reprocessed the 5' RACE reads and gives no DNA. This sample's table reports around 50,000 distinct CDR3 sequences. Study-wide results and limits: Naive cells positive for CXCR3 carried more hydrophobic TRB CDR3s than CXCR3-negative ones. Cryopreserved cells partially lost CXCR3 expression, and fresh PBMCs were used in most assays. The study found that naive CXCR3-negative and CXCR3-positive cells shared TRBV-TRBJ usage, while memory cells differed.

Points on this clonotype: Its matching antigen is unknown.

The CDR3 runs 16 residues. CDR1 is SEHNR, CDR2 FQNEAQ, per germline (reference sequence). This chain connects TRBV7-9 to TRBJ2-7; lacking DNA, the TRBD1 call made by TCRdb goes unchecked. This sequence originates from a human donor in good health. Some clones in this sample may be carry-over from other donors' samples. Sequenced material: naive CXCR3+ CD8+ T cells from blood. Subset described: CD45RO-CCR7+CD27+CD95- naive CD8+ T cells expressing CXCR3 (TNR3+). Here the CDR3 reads CASSLTFRDRPYEQYF.